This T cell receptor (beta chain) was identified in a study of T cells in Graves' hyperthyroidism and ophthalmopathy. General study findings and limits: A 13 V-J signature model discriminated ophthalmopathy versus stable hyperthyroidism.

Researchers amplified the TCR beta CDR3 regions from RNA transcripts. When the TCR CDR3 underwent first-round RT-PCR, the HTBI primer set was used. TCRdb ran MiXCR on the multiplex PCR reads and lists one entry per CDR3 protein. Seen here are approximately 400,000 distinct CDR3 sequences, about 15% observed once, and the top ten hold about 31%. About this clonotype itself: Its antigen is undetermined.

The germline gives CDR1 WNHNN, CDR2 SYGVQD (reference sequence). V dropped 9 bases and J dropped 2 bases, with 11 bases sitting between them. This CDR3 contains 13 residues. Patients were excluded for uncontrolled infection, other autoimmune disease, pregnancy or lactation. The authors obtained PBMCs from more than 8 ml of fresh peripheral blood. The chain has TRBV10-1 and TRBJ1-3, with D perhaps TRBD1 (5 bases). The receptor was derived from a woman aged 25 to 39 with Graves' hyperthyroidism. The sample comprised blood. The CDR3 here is CARIRDPGNTIYF. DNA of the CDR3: TGCGCCAGAATAAGGGACCCTGGAAACACCATATATTTT.